This T cell receptor beta chain was profiled in a study of breast tumors, draining lymph nodes, adjacent tissues. Of note for this clonotype: Mismatch with germline at one junction end may stem from a read error.

Per the germline V gene, CDR1 is LNHNV and CDR2 is YYDKDF (reference sequence). The length of the CDR3 is 15 residues. Axillary draining lymph nodes of breast cancer patients supplied the node samples. TCRdb reprocessed the multiplex PCR reads via MiXCR and lists one record per CDR3 protein. The sample yields approximately 180,000 distinct CDR3 sequences, approximately 33% seen once. V gene TRBV15 combines with J gene TRBJ1-3, with D unresolved. The sample comprised axillary lymph node tissue. The TCR was taken from a female donor with breast cancer. Some clones in this sample may be carry-over from other donors' samples. The CDR3 reads CTTSRDRRSGNTIYF. The CDR3 nucleotides are TGTACCACCAGCAGAGATAGGCGCTCTGGAAACACTATATATTTT. Combining the CDR3 with reference TRBV15 and TRBJ1-3 gives the whole variable domain DAMVIQNPRYQVTQFGKPVTLSCSQTLNHNVMYWYQQKSSQAPKLLFHYYDKDFNNEADTPDNFQSRRPNTSFCFLDIRSPGLGDTAMYLCTTSRDRRSGNTIYFGEGSWLTVV.